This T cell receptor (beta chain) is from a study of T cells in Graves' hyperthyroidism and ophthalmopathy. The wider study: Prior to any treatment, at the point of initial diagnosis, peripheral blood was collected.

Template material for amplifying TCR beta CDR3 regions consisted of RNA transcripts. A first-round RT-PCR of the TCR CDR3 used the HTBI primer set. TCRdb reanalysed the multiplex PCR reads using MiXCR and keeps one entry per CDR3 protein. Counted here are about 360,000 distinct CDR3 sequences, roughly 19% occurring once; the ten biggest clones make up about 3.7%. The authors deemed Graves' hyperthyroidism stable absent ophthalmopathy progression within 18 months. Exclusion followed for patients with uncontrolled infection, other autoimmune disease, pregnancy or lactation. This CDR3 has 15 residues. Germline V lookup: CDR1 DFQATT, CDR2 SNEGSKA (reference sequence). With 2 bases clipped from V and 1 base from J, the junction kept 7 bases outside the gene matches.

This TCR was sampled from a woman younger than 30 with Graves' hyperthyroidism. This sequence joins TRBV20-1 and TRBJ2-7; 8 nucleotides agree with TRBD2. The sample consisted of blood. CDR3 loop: CSARYNAGGSYEQYF. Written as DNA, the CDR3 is TGCAGTGCTAGATACAATGCGGGAGGATCCTACGAGCAGTACTTC.